Listed below are T cell receptor beta chains from one sample, sequenced in a study of blood T cells in healthy people across ages. TCRdb re-called the 5' RACE reads with MiXCR, one entry per CDR3 protein. The sample yields about 1,400,000 distinct CDR3 sequences, roughly 64% seen once. The sequencing input was blood. These TCRs come from a man aged 18 to 30 in good health. CDR3s leave out the opening cysteine and the closing phenylalanine or tryptophan. Fields, in order: J gene, CDR3 length, V gene, CDR3 protein.

j_call: TRBJ1-4; cdr3_length: 13; v_call: TRBV5-4; cdr3_aa: ASSFPGGDNDKLF
j_call: TRBJ2-7; cdr3_length: 12; v_call: TRBV6-6; cdr3_aa: ASSYSGERDEQY
j_call: TRBJ1-3; cdr3_length: 13; v_call: TRBV7-2; cdr3_aa: ASSLEGRLGNTIY
j_call: TRBJ1-2; cdr3_length: 10; v_call: TRBV7-8; cdr3_aa: ASSLLDDGYT
j_call: TRBJ2-1; cdr3_length: 11; v_call: TRBV11-2; cdr3_aa: ASSLEEADEQF
j_call: TRBJ2-5; cdr3_length: 11; v_call: TRBV7-9; cdr3_aa: ASSPIQGETQY
j_call: TRBJ2-6; cdr3_length: 12; v_call: TRBV20-1; cdr3_aa: SASYGSGANVLT
j_call: TRBJ2-7; cdr3_length: 12; v_call: TRBV7-9; cdr3_aa: ASSPTVEDYEQY
j_call: TRBJ2-3; cdr3_length: 14; v_call: TRBV11-2; cdr3_aa: ASSLGGTGNTDTQY
j_call: TRBJ1-2; cdr3_length: 12; v_call: TRBV3-1; cdr3_aa: ASSRPRGFGGYT
j_call: TRBJ2-5; cdr3_length: 11; v_call: TRBV20-1; cdr3_aa: SAPGQGQETQY
j_call: TRBJ1-2; cdr3_length: 12; v_call: TRBV4-1; cdr3_aa: ASSQVPGRYGYT
j_call: -; cdr3_length: 11; v_call: TRBV27; cdr3_aa: ASSPFVGYEQF
j_call: TRBJ1-4; cdr3_length: 12; v_call: TRBV9; cdr3_aa: ASSPTTTNEKLF
j_call: TRBJ2-1; cdr3_length: 14; v_call: TRBV28; cdr3_aa: ASNSPGLAAYNEQF
j_call: TRBJ1-2; cdr3_length: 13; v_call: TRBV28; cdr3_aa: ASSFGVAGASGYT
j_call: TRBJ2-5; cdr3_length: 13; v_call: TRBV20-1; cdr3_aa: SADSGQGADETQY
j_call: TRBJ2-1; cdr3_length: 11; v_call: TRBV3-1; cdr3_aa: ASSPEGLADAF
j_call: TRBJ2-1; cdr3_length: 13; v_call: TRBV5-1; cdr3_aa: ASSLWGQGYNEQF
j_call: TRBJ2-3; cdr3_length: 12; v_call: TRBV5-6; cdr3_aa: ASSFDLYTDTQY
j_call: TRBJ2-3; cdr3_length: 16; v_call: TRBV7-9; cdr3_aa: ASSLVLGGGTSTDTQY
j_call: TRBJ2-7; cdr3_length: 13; v_call: TRBV4-2; cdr3_aa: ASSQGTGLSYEQY
j_call: -; cdr3_length: 12; v_call: TRBV4-3; cdr3_aa: ASSQGPGIGEQY
j_call: TRBJ2-4; cdr3_length: 15; v_call: TRBV15; cdr3_aa: ATSRDKRGVAKNIQY
j_call: TRBJ1-4; cdr3_length: 12; v_call: TRBV2; cdr3_aa: ASRTRSGTEKLF
j_call: TRBJ2-2; cdr3_length: 11; v_call: TRBV29-1; cdr3_aa: SVPGQNTGELF
j_call: TRBJ2-3; cdr3_length: 14; v_call: TRBV11-2; cdr3_aa: ASSSGTAGGAYTQY
j_call: TRBJ2-3; cdr3_length: 10; v_call: TRBV5-4; cdr3_aa: ALAFSTDTQY
j_call: TRBJ2-1; cdr3_length: 13; v_call: TRBV5-1; cdr3_aa: ASSLPPGLYNEQF
j_call: TRBJ2-1; cdr3_length: 17; v_call: TRBV7-9; cdr3_aa: ASSLGRLAGRNTYNEQF
j_call: -; cdr3_length: 14; v_call: TRBV7-8; cdr3_aa: ASSHQRDRDGDEQY
j_call: TRBJ2-1; cdr3_length: 10; v_call: TRBV3-1; cdr3_aa: ASSQVHWEQF
j_call: TRBJ2-3; cdr3_length: 13; v_call: TRBV24-1; cdr3_aa: ATSDSPAGRDTQY
j_call: TRBJ2-1; cdr3_length: 10; v_call: TRBV5-1; cdr3_aa: ASRVGYNEQF
j_call: TRBJ2-4; cdr3_length: 15; v_call: TRBV20-1; cdr3_aa: SAPETRTGTPQNIQY
j_call: TRBJ1-1; cdr3_length: 13; v_call: TRBV5-1; cdr3_aa: ASSVLPGQGSEAF
j_call: TRBJ2-5; cdr3_length: 14; v_call: TRBV15; cdr3_aa: ATSRVQGWGEDEQY